These 19 T cell receptor beta chains share one sample of origin, sequenced in a study of blood T cell repertoires in COVID-19 (dated by TCRdb to about 2020). The method was the immunoSEQ multiplex PCR assay. Entries here come from immuneACCESS through TCRdb and include only in-frame sequences with V and J called. Some clones fail to appear in such tables; in the studies checked, an unresolved V gene covers under half of the shortfall, and the cause of the remainder is unknown. This sample holds approximately 150,000 clones; around 80% were observed only once. Clones ranked in the top ten supply approximately 3.5% of the sample. Input material: peripheral blood. These receptors were collected from a man aged 65-85 years who had recovered from COVID-19.

The chain combines TRBV3-1 (or the pseudogene TRBV3-2) with TRBJ2-7; D possibly corresponds to TRBD2 (6 bases). This CDR3 is built from 14 residues. Germline V gene sequence: CDR1 LGHDT, CDR2 YNNKEL (reference sequence). V was shortened by 3 bases and J by 3 bases, with 12 bases between the two germline ends. The CDR3 nucleotides are TGTGCCAGCAGCCAGCGGGGCACGGGCTACGAGCAGTACTTC. Residues: CASSQRGTGYEQYF.

J is TRBJ2-1 and V is TRBV10-2; 11 bases align to TRBD2. Germline CDR1 and CDR2: WSHSY and SAAADI. The CDR3 has 15 residues. V was pared by 2 bases and J by 12 bases, with 9 bases of the junction left unmatched. This CDR3 reads CASSEGTSGSIRQFF. CDR3 DNA sequence: TGCGCCAGCAGTGAGGGTACTAGCGGGAGTATCCGGCAGTTCTTC.

This clone was picked up a small number of times. This chain links TRBV11-3 with TRBJ2-7; TRBD1 matches at 10 bases. The junction had 8 bases not matched to a gene; V was cut back by 5 bases and J by 4 bases. The CDR3 loop spans 15 amino acids. The germline V gene encodes CDR1 SGHNT and CDR2 YENEEA. The CDR3 region is CASSEGPGQGYEQYF. In DNA form, the CDR3 reads TGTGCCAGCAGCGAGGGGCCGGGACAGGGGTACGAGCAGTACTTC.

This clone was counted ten times or more. The chain links TRBV4-3 to TRBJ1-4; the D is unclear. Germline V gives CDR1 LGHNA, CDR2 YSLEER. V lost 0 bases to trimming and J lost 7 bases, with 18 bases between them. The CDR3 spans 17 residues. The CDR3 sequence is CASSQEYRGGLGEKLFF. CDR3 nucleotides: TGCGCCAGCAGCCAAGAATATAGAGGAGGATTGGGTGAAAAACTGTTTTTT.

This chain links TRBV6-5 with TRBJ1-1; perhaps TRBD1 as D (5 bases). The CDR3 runs 13 residues. The germline V gene encodes CDR1 MNHEY and CDR2 SVGAGI. Between the trimmed V and J ends, which lost 6 bases and 5 bases, there was a span of 13 bases. CDR3 sequence: CASSNGGGTEAFF. The CDR3 DNA is TGTGCCAGCAGCAACGGGGGAGGTACTGAAGCTTTCTTT.

This clone occurred a few times. The J gene is TRBJ2-4, the V gene TRBV7-9; no reliable D call. The CDR3 is 14 residues long. Trimming shortened V by 5 bases and J by 10 bases, and 18 bases separated the two germline ends. Germline CDR1 reads SEHNR; CDR2 reads FQNEAQ (reference sequence). The CDR3 reads CASSPGLAVSIQYF. CDR3 coding DNA: TGTGCCAGCAGCCCCGGCCTGGCGGTTTCGATTCAGTACTTC.

The chain uses TRBV19 and TRBJ1-5; 7 bases are shared with TRBD1. This CDR3 has 13 amino acids. Germline V gene data show CDR1 as LNHDA and CDR2 as SQIVND (reference sequence). V lost 4 bases and J lost 5; bases outside the gene matches: 2. CDR3 amino acids: CASSTTGYQPQHF. CDR3 nucleotides: TGTGCCAGTAGTACGACAGGGTATCAGCCCCAGCATTTT.

The chain recombines TRBV6-5 with TRBJ2-3, with no clear D. The CDR3 extends over 14 amino acids. Germline V gene sequence: CDR1 MNHEY, CDR2 SVGAGI. V lost 5 bases and J 1 base, leaving 10 bases between the germline ends. The CDR3 region is CASSPRGGTDTQYF. The CDR3 coding sequence is TGTGCCAGCAGTCCCCGAGGAGGCACAGATACGCAGTATTTT.

V and J are TRBV19 and TRBJ2-6; TRBD2 matches at 9 bases. With V trimmed by 4 bases and J by 0 bases, 4 bases remained unmatched. The CDR3 covers 17 residues. Germline V gene sequence: CDR1 LNHDA, CDR2 SQIVND (reference sequence). In DNA, the CDR3 is TGTGCCAGTAGTACACTAGCGGGTCTCTCTGGGGCCAACGTCCTGACTTTC. Its protein is CASSTLAGLSGANVLTF. Based on the CDR3 plus reference TRBV19 and TRBJ2-6, the full variable domain is DGGITQSPKYLFRKEGQNVTLSCEQNLNHDAMYWYRQDPGQGLRLIYYSQIVNDFQKGDIAEGYSVSREKKESFPLTVTSAQKNPTAFYLCASSTLAGLSGANVLTFGAGSRLTVL.

V gene TRBV14 combines with J gene TRBJ2-2; perhaps TRBD2 as D (6 bases). The V end lost 3 bases, the J end lost 7 bases, and 12 bases lay between the germline ends. The length of the CDR3 is 14 residues. Germline V gene lookup returns CDR1 SGHDN and CDR2 FVKESK. The CDR3 DNA sequence: TGTGCCAGCAGCCAGGAGGGGTTATTCGGGGAGCTGTTTTTT. Protein product: CASSQEGLFGELFF.

The chain links TRBV2 to TRBJ2-1, with 9 positions matching TRBD2. This CDR3 region has 15 residues. Germline V gene sequence: CDR1 SNHLY, CDR2 FYNNEI. V trimming: 4 bases; J trimming: 4 bases; junction bases outside the gene matches: 5. CDR3 residues: CASSGGLAGYNEQFF. The CDR3 nucleotides are TGTGCCAGCAGTGGTGGGCTAGCGGGATACAATGAGCAGTTCTTC.

V and J are TRBV27 and TRBJ1-1, with 7 bases fitting TRBD1. The length of the CDR3 is 14 residues. V gave up 2 bases and J gave up 7 bases; unmatched junction bases: 7. Germline CDR1 is MNHEY and CDR2 is SMNVEV (reference sequence). CDR3 region: CASSLDRAASEAFF. Written as DNA, the CDR3 is TGTGCCAGCAGTTTAGACAGGGCAGCCAGTGAAGCTTTCTTT.

The J gene is TRBJ1-1, the V gene TRBV6-2 or TRBV6-3, with 7 bases that match TRBD1. Germline V lookup: CDR1 MNHEY, CDR2 SVGEGT. This CDR3 spans 16 amino acids. The ends lost 2 bases at V and 5 bases at J; junction bases unmatched: 11. Here the CDR3 DNA reads TGTGCCAGCAGTTACGATGTAGGGGGCGCGTCAACTGAAGCTTTCTTT. This gives the protein CASSYDVGGASTEAFF.

The gene calls are TRBV3-1 (or the pseudogene TRBV3-2) and TRBJ1-1; D possibly corresponds to TRBD1 (6 bases). Germline loops: CDR1 LGHDT, CDR2 YNNKEL (reference sequence). V was cut by 2 bases and J by 6 bases, with 16 bases left in between. This CDR3 is built from 15 residues. CDR3 residues: CASSQSTGIVSEAFF. The CDR3 DNA reads as TGTGCCAGCAGCCAATCCACAGGGATAGTTTCTGAAGCTTTCTTT.

In its sample, this clone was seen once. The chain joins TRBV18 to TRBJ2-7; TRBD1 aligns across 8 bases. Germline V lookup: CDR1 KGHSH, CDR2 LQKENI. Losses at the gene ends were 0 bases for V and 5 bases for J; bases not matched to a gene: 9. The CDR3 has 16 amino acids. DNA for the CDR3: TGTGCCAGCTCACCACCCCGGAGACAGGGGCTCAACGAGCAGTACTTC. Translating gives CASSPPRRQGLNEQYF.

This sequence joins TRBV19 and TRBJ1-4; 9 nucleotides agree with TRBD1. Trimming took 5 bases from V and 5 from J; bases not matched to a gene: 6. The CDR3 runs 15 residues. Per germline, CDR1 LNHDA and CDR2 SQIVND (reference sequence). The CDR3 DNA sequence: TGTGCCAGTAGTTATCCCGGGACAGGGAATGAAAAACTGTTTTTT. Translation: CASSYPGTGNEKLFF.

The chain is built from TRBV3-1 (or the pseudogene TRBV3-2) and TRBJ2-7; D might be TRBD1 (5 bases). Looked up from germline, CDR1 is LGHDT and CDR2 is YNNKEL (reference sequence). V lost 4 bases and J lost 3, with 13 bases in between. This CDR3 has 14 residues. The CDR3 is CASSLARGVYEQYF. The DNA for the CDR3 is TGTGCCAGCAGCCTTGCAAGGGGTGTCTACGAGCAGTACTTC.

The rearrangement links TRBV7-3 to TRBJ2-5; TRBD2 matches at 7 bases. Germline CDR1 is SGHTA and CDR2 is FQGTGA. Germline trimming cut 5 bases from V and 5 bases from J; bases unmatched to any gene: 5. This CDR3 contains 13 residues. The CDR3: CASSRSGWETQYF. The CDR3 DNA reads as TGTGCCAGCAGCCGTAGCGGGTGGGAGACCCAGTACTTC.

The chain couples TRBV14 to TRBJ2-2, with 7 bases matching TRBD2. Trimming at V came to 4 bases and at J to 4 bases, leaving 9 bases not matched to a gene. Germline CDR1 reads SGHDN; CDR2 reads FVKESK. The CDR3 has 16 residues. The CDR3 bases are TGTGCCAGCAGCCGCCTGGCGGGAGTGAGCACCGGGGAGCTGTTTTTT. Protein sequence: CASSRLAGVSTGELFF.